Presented here are 25 T cell receptor beta chains from one specimen sequenced in a study of cytomegalovirus exposure and HLA in healthy donors. Vbeta (60) and Jbeta (13) primers were used in the PCR. Profiling relied on immunoSEQ multiplex PCR, and the TCRdb table lists in-frame clones only, not all of them. Among 130,000 or so clones listed, approximately 79% were seen once. Sequenced input: PBMCs. These TCRs come from a man between 18 and 29 years old in good health and CMV-seropositive.

The chain has TRBV5-4 and TRBJ1-4; D remains ambiguous. The germline V and J ends were trimmed by 0 bases and 8 bases, with 11 bases remaining between them. The CDR3 consists of 14 residues. Germline lookup yields CDR1 SGHNT and CDR2 YYREEE (reference sequence). The CDR3 DNA reads TGTGCCAGCAGCTTGGCCACGGGCGGGGAAAAACTGTTTTTT. This translates into CASSLATGGEKLFF.

The chain recombines TRBV28 with TRBJ1-6; weak D call: TRBD1 (6 bases). The V and J ends lost 3 bases and 9 bases respectively, with 15 bases between them. Germline V lookup: CDR1 MDHEN, CDR2 SYDVKM. The CDR3 length is 15 residues. CDR3 nucleotide sequence: TGTGCCAGCAGTTTGGAGACAGGCGCTCTTTCACCCCTCCACTTT. Its translation is CASSLETGALSPLHF. Combining the CDR3 with reference TRBV28 and TRBJ1-6 gives the whole variable domain DVKVTQSSRYLVKRTGEKVFLECVQDMDHENMFWYRQDPGLGLRLIYFSYDVKMKEKGDIPEGYSVSREKKERFSLILESASTNQTSMYLCASSLETGALSPLHFGNGTRLTVT.

V usage is TRBV9 and J usage is TRBJ1-3, with TRBD1 as a possible D gene (6 bases). The CDR3 is made up of 16 amino acids. Germline CDR1 and CDR2: SGDLS and YYNGEE. The V and J ends lost 4 bases and 0 bases respectively, with 14 bases between them. CDR3 sequence: CASSTGQLTSGNTIYF. The CDR3 DNA reads TGTGCCAGCAGCACCGGACAGCTGACCTCTGGAAACACCATATATTTT.

The chain combines TRBV15 with TRBJ2-2, with 13 bases matching TRBD2. V trimming: 4 bases; J trimming: 6 bases; junction bases outside the gene matches: 5. CDR1 and CDR2 (germline): LNHNV, YYDKDF (reference sequence). The CDR3 spans 16 residues. DNA for the CDR3: TGTGCCACCAGCACGCGACTAGCGGGGGGTTCCGGGGAGCTGTTTTTT. The encoded protein is CATSTRLAGGSGELFF.

This clone was observed a few times. The chain is built from TRBV19 and TRBJ2-7, with 7 bases fitting TRBD1. J was trimmed by 5 bases and V by 3 bases; bases with no gene match: 7. This CDR3 is 14 amino acids long. Germline CDR1 is LNHDA and CDR2 is SQIVND (reference sequence). The CDR3 loop is CASSIGTVGNEQYF. As DNA, the CDR3 is TGTGCCAGTAGTATCGGGACAGTAGGCAACGAGCAGTACTTC.

Notes on this clone: With only one base between it and a far larger clone, this is likely a read error. The final CDR3 position lacks the conserved phenylalanine or tryptophan, pointing to a likely read error. CDR3: CASSLWDTNRYEQYL. In DNA, the CDR3 is TGTGCCAGCAGCCTCTGGGACACGAACCGCTACGAGCAGTACTTA. This chain joins TRBV14 and TRBJ2-7, with D possibly matching TRBD1 (6 bases). V dropped 4 bases and J dropped 3 bases, with 16 bases sitting between them. In germline, CDR1 is SGHDN, CDR2 FVKESK. This CDR3 is built from 15 residues.

V gene TRBV5-4 combines with J gene TRBJ1-2; perhaps TRBD1 as D (6 bases). V was clipped by 2 bases and J by 0 bases, with 14 bases between them. Germline V gene lookup returns CDR1 SGHNT and CDR2 YYREEE (reference sequence). This CDR3 has 16 amino acids. The CDR3 loop is CASSFGQLPANYGYTF. For the CDR3, the DNA is TGTGCCAGCAGCTTTGGACAGCTCCCAGCTAACTATGGCTACACCTTC.

This clone occurred once. CDR3 coding DNA: TGTGCCAGCAGCCGGCTCCGAGACAGGGGTTATGAAAAACTGTTTTTT. Translated, it gives CASSRLRDRGYEKLFF. This chain uses TRBV7-9 with TRBJ1-4; 8 bases line up with TRBD1. Germline CDR1 reads SEHNR; CDR2 reads FQNEAQ (reference sequence). V shed 5 bases and J 6 bases; nucleotides not matched to a gene: 11. This CDR3 is built from 16 residues.

The rearrangement uses TRBV7-9 and TRBJ2-7; the match to TRBD1 covers 9 bases. The V gene's germline CDR1 is SEHNR and CDR2 FQNEAQ (reference sequence). The CDR3 extends over 13 amino acids. Unmatched junction bases numbered 3, after V lost 5 bases and J lost 4 bases. The CDR3 protein is CASSGQGRYEQYF. Written as DNA, the CDR3 is TGTGCCAGCAGCGGACAGGGGCGATACGAGCAGTACTTC. The complete variable domain, with remaining parts taken from reference TRBV7-9 and TRBJ2-7, reads DTGVSQNPRHKITKRGQNVTFRCDPISEHNRLYWYRQTLGQGPEFLTYFQNEAQLEKSRLLSDRFSAERPKGSFSTLEIQRTEQGDSAMYLCASSGQGRYEQYFGPGTRLTVT.

The chain recombines TRBV29-1 with TRBJ2-2; a weak D match, TRBD1 (6 bases). Germline CDR1 is SQVTM and CDR2 is ANQGSEA. Trimming shortened V by 5 bases and J by 5 bases, and 15 bases separated the two germline ends. The CDR3 runs to 14 residues. CDR3 DNA: TGCAGCGTTACAGGCCAGGGGAGAACCGGGGAGCTGTTTTTT. Amino acid sequence: CSVTGQGRTGELFF.

The chain has TRBV28 and TRBJ2-7; a weak D match, TRBD1 (5 bases). The CDR3 extends over 17 amino acids. V dropped 5 bases and J dropped 0 bases, with 20 bases sitting between them. The germline V gene encodes CDR1 MDHEN and CDR2 SYDVKM. The CDR3 region is CASSPGVQGIVSYEQYF. The CDR3 DNA follows: TGTGCCAGCAGTCCCGGAGTTCAGGGTATTGTCTCCTACGAGCAGTACTTC. The full variable domain, rest sourced from reference TRBV28 and TRBJ2-7, is DVKVTQSSRYLVKRTGEKVFLECVQDMDHENMFWYRQDPGLGLRLIYFSYDVKMKEKGDIPEGYSVSREKKERFSLILESASTNQTSMYLCASSPGVQGIVSYEQYFGPGTRLTVT.

The V call is TRBV6-5, the J call TRBJ2-2; 9 positions agree with TRBD2. This CDR3 has 15 amino acids. The V gene end was trimmed by 10 bases and the J gene end by 4 bases; junction bases not matched to a gene: 10. Germline loops: CDR1 MNHEY, CDR2 SVGAGI. The chain's CDR3 is CATAGGARGTGELFF. CDR3 nucleotides: TGTGCCACCGCGGGGGGGGCCCGGGGCACCGGGGAGCTGTTTTTT.

This chain connects TRBV7-2 to TRBJ2-2; D is unclear. The germline V gene encodes CDR1 SGHTA and CDR2 FQGNSA. Trimming took off 4 bases at V and 0 bases at J, with 3 bases between the two ends. The CDR3 covers 13 residues. CDR3 region: CASSSSNTGELFF. DNA of the CDR3: TGTGCCAGCAGCTCCTCGAACACCGGGGAGCTGTTTTTT.

This clone has only one observation. The chain uses TRBV20-1 and TRBJ2-3; the D is unclear. Trimming stripped 2 bases from V and 3 bases from J, with 3 bases between. Germline loops: CDR1 DFQATT, CDR2 SNEGSKA (reference sequence). This CDR3 region has 11 residues. DNA of the CDR3: TGCAGTGCTAGACCGACAGATACGCAGTATTTT. It is translated as CSARPTDTQYF.

This clone was counted a few times. The rearrangement links TRBV6-1 to TRBJ1-5; TRBD1 might be the D (6 bases). Germline lookup yields CDR1 MNHNS and CDR2 SASEGT. V lost 9 bases and J 2 bases, leaving 8 bases between the germline ends. This CDR3 is 12 amino acids long. In nucleotides, the CDR3 is TGTGCCAGTAGACAGGGCAATCAGCCCCAGCATTTT. Translation: CASRQGNQPQHF.

This clone appeared a single time. The rearrangement uses TRBV7-6 and TRBJ1-3; possibly TRBD1 for D (5 bases). V was clipped by 2 bases and J by 2 bases, with 10 bases between them. Germline-derived CDR1 and CDR2 are SGHVS and FNYEAQ. The CDR3 totals 15 residues. The CDR3 spells CASSLPGVAGNTIYF. CDR3 in DNA: TGTGCCAGCAGCTTACCGGGGGTGGCTGGAAACACCATATATTTT.

V gene TRBV15 combines with J gene TRBJ1-5, with TRBD1 as a possible D gene (6 bases). V was clipped by 0 bases and J by 1 base, with 7 bases between them. CDR3 length: 15 amino acids. Germline CDR1 and CDR2: LNHNV and YYDKDF (reference sequence). The CDR3 spells CATSRDGQSNQPQHF. The CDR3 DNA reads as TGTGCCACCAGCAGAGATGGACAGAGCAATCAGCCCCAGCATTTT.

The chain combines TRBV21-1 with TRBJ2-7; the table's D gene call, TRBD1, was not cross checked with the DNA. TRBV21-1 is described as a pseudogene. The CDR3 runs to 15 residues. The CDR3 here is CASSGKHGTDYEQYF. The CDR3 nucleotides are TGTGCCAGCAGCGGTAAACACGGGACAGACTACGAGCAGTACTTC.

V usage is TRBV6-6 and J usage is TRBJ1-2, with a possible D match to TRBD1 (6 bases). Germline lookup yields CDR1 MNHNY and CDR2 SVGAGI (reference sequence). The CDR3 is 13 amino acids. Trimming left V 2 bases short and J 6 bases short, with 10 bases between. DNA of the CDR3: TGTGCCAGCAGTTACGCGGGGGCGAATGGCTACACCTTC. Residues: CASSYAGANGYTF.

The chain combines TRBV9 with TRBJ2-2, with 8 bases matching TRBD1. V shed 2 bases and J 6 bases; nucleotides not matched to a gene: 9. Germline CDR1 SGDLS, CDR2 YYNGEE. The CDR3 extends over 16 amino acids. The CDR3 nucleotides read TGTGCCAGCAGCGTGGACCCCCCAGGGGGCTCCGGGGAGCTGTTTTTT. It yields the protein CASSVDPPGGSGELFF.

The rearrangement uses TRBV4-3 and TRBJ1-5; D is perhaps TRBD1 (5 bases). The germline gives CDR1 LGHNA, CDR2 YSLEER. CDR3 size: 15 residues. Trimming cost V 0 bases and J 10 bases, with 16 bases left between them. DNA for the CDR3: TGCGCCAGCAGCCAAGAAAGGGCGGGGGTCGAACCCCAGCATTTT. As protein: CASSQERAGVEPQHF.

This clone was seen only a few times. This rearrangement joins TRBV2 to TRBJ1-3; TRBD1 matches 7 bases. After removal of 8 bases from V and 8 bases from J, the junction contained 24 bases not matched to a gene. The CDR3 has 18 residues. The V gene's germline CDR1 is SNHLY and CDR2 FYNNEI. CDR3 nucleotides: TGTGCCAGCTCCCGCGGGACAGACTTTCTCCTCTCCGGTTACACCATATATTTT. Translated: CASSRGTDFLLSGYTIYF. Supplemented by reference TRBV2 and TRBJ1-3, the full variable domain reads EPEVTQTPSHQVTQMGQEVILRCVPISNHLYFYWYRQILGQKVEFLVSFYNNEISEKSEIFDDQFSVERPDGSNFTLKIRSTKLEDSAMYFCASSRGTDFLLSGYTIYFGEGSWLTVV.

CDR3 coding DNA: TGTGCCAGTAGTAGGTTGGGACAGGAGATCTACGAGCAGTACTTC. Translated, it gives CASSRLGQEIYEQYF. This chain links TRBV19 with TRBJ2-7, with 8 bases fitting TRBD1. V shed 4 bases, J shed 3 bases, and the junction held 8 bases outside the gene matches. The germline CDR1 and CDR2 sequences are LNHDA and SQIVND (reference sequence). This CDR3 region has 15 residues.

The chain has TRBV10-3 and TRBJ1-1, with D perhaps TRBD1 (6 bases). Trimming removed 7 bases from V and 1 base from J, with 10 bases in between. Germline V gene lookup returns CDR1 ENHRY and CDR2 SYGVKD. The CDR3 is 13 residues long. The CDR3 DNA reads as TGTGCCATCATAGGGACACCGAACACTGAAGCTTTCTTT. Its translation: CAIIGTPNTEAFF.

The chain recombines TRBV6-6 with TRBJ2-1; 7 nucleotides align to TRBD1. Trimming took 5 bases from V and 12 from J; bases not matched to a gene: 7. The CDR3 runs 12 residues. Per germline, CDR1 MNHNY and CDR2 SVGAGI (reference sequence). CDR3 DNA: TGTGCCAGCAGTCACCTCCGGACAGGGCAGTTCTTC. Protein product: CASSHLRTGQFF.